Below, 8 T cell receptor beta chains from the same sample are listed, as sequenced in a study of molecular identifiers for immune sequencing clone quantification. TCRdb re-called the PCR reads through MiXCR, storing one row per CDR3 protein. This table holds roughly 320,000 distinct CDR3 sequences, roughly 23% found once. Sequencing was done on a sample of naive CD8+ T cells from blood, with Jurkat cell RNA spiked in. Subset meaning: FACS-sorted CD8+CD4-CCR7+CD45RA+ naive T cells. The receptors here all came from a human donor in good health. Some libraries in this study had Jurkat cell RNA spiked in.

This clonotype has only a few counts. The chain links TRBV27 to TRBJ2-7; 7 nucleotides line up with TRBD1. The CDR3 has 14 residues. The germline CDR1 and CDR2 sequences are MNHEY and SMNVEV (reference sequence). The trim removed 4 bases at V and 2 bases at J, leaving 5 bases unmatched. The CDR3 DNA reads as TGTGCCAGCAGTTCCGGACAGGCCCCCTACGAGCAGTACTTC. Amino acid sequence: CASSSGQAPYEQYF.

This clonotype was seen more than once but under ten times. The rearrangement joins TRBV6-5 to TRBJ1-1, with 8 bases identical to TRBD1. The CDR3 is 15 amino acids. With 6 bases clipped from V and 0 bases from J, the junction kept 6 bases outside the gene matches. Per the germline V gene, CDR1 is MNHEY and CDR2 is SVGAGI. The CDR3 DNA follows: TGTGCCAGCAGAATCCAGACAGGGGTGAACACTGAAGCTTTCTTT. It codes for CASRIQTGVNTEAFF.

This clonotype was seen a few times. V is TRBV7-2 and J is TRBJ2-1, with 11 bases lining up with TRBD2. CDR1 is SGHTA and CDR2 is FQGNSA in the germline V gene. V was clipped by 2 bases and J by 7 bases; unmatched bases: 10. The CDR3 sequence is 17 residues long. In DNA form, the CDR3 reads TGTGCCAGCAGCTTACCCCCCATAGCGGGGGGGCCAAATGAGCAGTTCTTC. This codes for CASSLPPIAGGPNEQFF.

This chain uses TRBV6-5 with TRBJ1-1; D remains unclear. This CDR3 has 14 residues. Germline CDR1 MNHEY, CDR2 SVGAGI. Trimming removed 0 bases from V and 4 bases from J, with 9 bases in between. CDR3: CASSYSLDFTEAFF. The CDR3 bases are TGTGCCAGCAGTTACTCGCTGGATTTCACTGAAGCTTTCTTT.

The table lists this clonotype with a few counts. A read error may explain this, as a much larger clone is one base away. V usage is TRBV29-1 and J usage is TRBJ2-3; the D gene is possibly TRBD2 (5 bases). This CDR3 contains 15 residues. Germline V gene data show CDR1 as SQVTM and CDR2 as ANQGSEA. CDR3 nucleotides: TGCAGCGTCCTCCGGCGGGCGGCTAGCACAGATGCGCAGTATTTT. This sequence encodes CSVLRRAASTDAQYF.

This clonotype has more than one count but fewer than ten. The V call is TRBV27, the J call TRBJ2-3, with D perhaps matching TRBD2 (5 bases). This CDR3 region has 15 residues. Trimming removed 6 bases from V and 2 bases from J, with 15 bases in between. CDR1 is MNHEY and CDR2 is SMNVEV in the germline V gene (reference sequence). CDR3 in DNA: TGTGCCAGCAGCCCTCGTGTCGGGGTCACAGATACGCAGTATTTT. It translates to CASSPRVGVTDTQYF.

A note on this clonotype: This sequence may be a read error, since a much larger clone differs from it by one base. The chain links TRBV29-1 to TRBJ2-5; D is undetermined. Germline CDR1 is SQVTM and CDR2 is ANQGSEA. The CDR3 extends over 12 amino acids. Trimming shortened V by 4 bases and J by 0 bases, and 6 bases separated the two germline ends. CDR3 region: CSVGRYQETQYF. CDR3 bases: TGCAGCGTTGGTAGGTACCAAGAGACCCAGTACTTC.

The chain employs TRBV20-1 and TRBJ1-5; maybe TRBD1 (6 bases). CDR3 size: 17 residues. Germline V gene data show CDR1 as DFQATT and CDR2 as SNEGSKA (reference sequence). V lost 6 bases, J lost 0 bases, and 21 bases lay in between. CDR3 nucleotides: TGCAGTGCCGCTTTCACCGGGACACAAAATAGCAATCAGCCCCAGCATTTT. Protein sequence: CSAAFTGTQNSNQPQHF.